This TCR beta chain was recorded in a study of post-analysis software for immune sequencing data. Study outcomes and limitations: Samples made in the same batch grouped tightly together by F measure.

This clonotype has just a few counts. Its target is unknown. Unique molecular identifiers were carried by the TCR beta cDNA libraries. TCRdb redid the calling of the PCR reads with MiXCR, one entry per CDR3 protein. This table holds 750,000 to 950,000 distinct CDR3 sequences, 35% to 55% found once. The sequencing input was blood. This TCR came from a girl aged 10-17 years with multiple sclerosis.

In DNA, the CDR3 is TGTGCCAGCAGTACATTAGCGGGAGGCCCAGATACGCAGTATTTT. This translates into CASSTLAGGPDTQYF. The V call is TRBV6-1, the J call TRBJ2-3, with 10 nucleotides matching TRBD2. With 5 bases clipped from V and 4 bases from J, the junction kept 6 bases outside the gene matches. Germline CDR1 is MNHNS and CDR2 is SASEGT. The CDR3 length is 15 residues.